The 16 T cell receptor beta chains listed next were all sequenced from one sample in a study of blood T cell repertoires in COVID-19. The method was immunoSEQ multiplex PCR; TCRdb's version includes in-frame clones alone and lacks a portion of them. There are roughly 180,000 clones in the sample; about 88% occur only once, and less than 3.5% lies in the top ten. The sample comprised peripheral blood. These receptor sequences come from a young woman with active or convalescent COVID-19.

The V gene is TRBV28, the J gene TRBJ1-5, with 9 bases fitting TRBD1. The CDR3 is made up of 16 amino acids. The germline CDR1 and CDR2 sequences are MDHEN and SYDVKM. Trimming removed 6 bases from V and 0 bases from J; junction bases left unmatched: 6. Written as DNA, the CDR3 is TGTGCCAGCAGAGGACAGGGGTCAGGTAGCAATCAGCCCCAGCATTTT. Protein sequence: CASRGQGSGSNQPQHF. Full variable domain (rest looked up from reference TRBV28 and TRBJ1-5): DVKVTQSSRYLVKRTGEKVFLECVQDMDHENMFWYRQDPGLGLRLIYFSYDVKMKEKGDIPEGYSVSREKKERFSLILESASTNQTSMYLCASRGQGSGSNQPQHFGDGTRLSIL.

V and J are TRBV14 and TRBJ2-3, with D tentatively TRBD2 (5 bases). Germline V gene sequence: CDR1 SGHDN, CDR2 FVKESK. V was clipped by 1 base and J by 6 bases, with 17 bases between them. The CDR3 has 16 residues. CDR3 amino acids: CASSQAVGEGKDTQYF. CDR3 DNA: TGTGCCAGCAGCCAAGCTGTCGGGGAAGGGAAGGATACGCAGTATTTT.

The gene calls are TRBV19 and TRBJ2-1; possible D gene TRBD2, 5 bases. Trimming left V 3 bases short and J 0 bases short, with 15 bases between. Germline lookup yields CDR1 LNHDA and CDR2 SQIVND (reference sequence). This CDR3 is 17 amino acids long. The CDR3 DNA sequence: TGTGCCAGTAGTATTGGTAGCGACTTGGGCTCCTACAATGAGCAGTTCTTC. This encodes CASSIGSDLGSYNEQFF. The entire variable domain, with the rest obtained from reference TRBV19 and TRBJ2-1, is as follows: DGGITQSPKYLFRKEGQNVTLSCEQNLNHDAMYWYRQDPGQGLRLIYYSQIVNDFQKGDIAEGYSVSREKKESFPLTVTSAQKNPTAFYLCASSIGSDLGSYNEQFFGPGTRLTVL.

This chain joins TRBV7-9 and TRBJ2-1; D possibly corresponds to TRBD2 (6 bases). The CDR3 consists of 15 residues. Germline CDR1 reads SEHNR; CDR2 reads FQNEAQ (reference sequence). The V gene lost 5 bases and the J gene lost 0 bases, with 11 bases spanning the gap. This chain's CDR3 is CASSLEGSSYNEQFF. The CDR3 nucleotides read TGTGCCAGCAGCCTGGAGGGAAGCTCCTACAATGAGCAGTTCTTC. Drawing the rest from reference TRBV7-9 and TRBJ2-1, the complete variable domain is DTGVSQNPRHKITKRGQNVTFRCDPISEHNRLYWYRQTLGQGPEFLTYFQNEAQLEKSRLLSDRFSAERPKGSFSTLEIQRTEQGDSAMYLCASSLEGSSYNEQFFGPGTRLTVL.

By its share, this clone is medium-sized (0.01 to 0.1%). The chain links TRBV19 to TRBJ1-1; D might be TRBD1 (6 bases). The CDR3 extends over 23 amino acids. Germline CDR1 and CDR2: LNHDA and SQIVND (reference sequence). The germline V and J ends were trimmed by 0 bases and 0 bases, with 32 bases remaining between them. CDR3 DNA: TGTGCCAGTAGTATAGAGGGGATAGTGAAGGACAGCATATCTTATTTCATGAACACTGAAGCTTTCTTT. Translating it yields CASSIEGIVKDSISYFMNTEAFF.

This chain uses TRBV29-1 with TRBJ2-1; TRBD1 matches 7 bases. The CDR3 is 16 amino acids. CDR1 SQVTM and CDR2 ANQGSEA come from the germline V gene. The V segment lost 0 bases and the J segment 10 bases; nucleotides outside the gene matches: 15. DNA for the CDR3: TGCAGCGTTGAAGAAGAGGGACAGCTATGGAGGAGGGAGCAGTTCTTC. Translating gives CSVEEEGQLWRREQFF.

The chain has TRBV7-2 and TRBJ2-7, with TRBD2 matching 9 bases. V gave up 6 bases and J gave up 0 bases; unmatched junction bases: 9. Germline CDR1 and CDR2: SGHTA and FQGNSA. The length of the CDR3 is 16 residues. The CDR3 here is CASRLGAGGISYEQYF. For the CDR3, the DNA is TGTGCCAGCAGGCTGGGGGCGGGAGGGATCTCCTACGAGCAGTACTTC.

The CDR3 reads CASSYTGGELFF. CDR3 sequence (DNA): TGTGCCAGCAGCTATACCGGCGGGGAGCTGTTTTTT. The chain links TRBV5-6 to TRBJ2-2; no reliable D call. CDR3 size: 12 residues. V gave up 3 bases and J gave up 7 bases, with 7 bases separating them. In germline, CDR1 is SGHDT, CDR2 YYEEEE.

The rearrangement joins TRBV30 to TRBJ2-1, with 15 positions matching TRBD2. This CDR3 has 18 amino acids. Trimming at V came to 2 bases and at J to 9 bases, leaving 14 bases not matched to a gene. Per the germline V gene, CDR1 is GTSNPN and CDR2 is SVGIG (reference sequence). CDR3 sequence: CAWSLWTSGGAFPPEQFF. For the CDR3, the DNA is TGTGCCTGGAGTCTGTGGACTAGCGGGGGGGCCTTCCCCCCTGAGCAGTTCTTC.

The chain carries TRBV2 and TRBJ2-1; maybe TRBD2 (5 bases). The germline gives CDR1 SNHLY, CDR2 FYNNEI. The ends were cut back, 5 bases at V and 2 bases at J, with 13 bases in the middle. The CDR3 has 15 amino acids. CDR3: CASSPTSLTYNEQFF. In DNA form, the CDR3 reads TGTGCCAGCAGTCCTACTAGTCTGACCTACAATGAGCAGTTCTTC.

This chain links TRBV21-1 with TRBJ2-1; the table's D gene call, TRBD1, was not cross checked with the DNA. TRBV21-1 is a pseudogene. CDR3 length: 16 residues. As DNA, the CDR3 is TGTGCCAGCAGCACACGTCCCGGGACAGGGTCGGCAGAGCAGTTCTTC. Translating gives CASSTRPGTGSAEQFF.

The genes are TRBV11-3 and TRBJ2-5; 8 bases agree with TRBD1. This CDR3 contains 15 residues. The V and J ends lost 2 bases and 5 bases, in that order; junction bases with no gene match: 7. Germline CDR1 is SGHNT and CDR2 is YENEEA. The CDR3 region is CASSLQSGGIETQYF. The CDR3 DNA sequence: TGTGCCAGCAGCTTACAATCAGGGGGCATTGAGACCCAGTACTTC.

J is TRBJ1-3 and V is TRBV28; D call uncertain. The germline V gene encodes CDR1 MDHEN and CDR2 SYDVKM. The CDR3 covers 14 residues. Trimming cost V 7 bases and J 2 bases, with 12 bases left between them. The CDR3: CASNRPSAGNTIYF. The CDR3 DNA reads TGTGCCAGCAATCGCCCATCGGCTGGAAACACCATATATTTT. The whole variable domain, filled in from reference TRBV28 and TRBJ1-3, reads DVKVTQSSRYLVKRTGEKVFLECVQDMDHENMFWYRQDPGLGLRLIYFSYDVKMKEKGDIPEGYSVSREKKERFSLILESASTNQTSMYLCASNRPSAGNTIYFGEGSWLTVV.

The DNA of the CDR3 is TGCGCCAGCAGCTTGGGGCGGGGCGACTATGGCTACACCTTC. Its protein product is CASSLGRGDYGYTF. The gene calls are TRBV5-1 and TRBJ1-2, with D possibly being TRBD1 (5 bases). Trimming stripped 0 bases from V and 3 bases from J, with 9 bases between. The CDR3 covers 14 residues. Germline CDR1 is SGHRS and CDR2 is YFSETQ. The complete variable domain, with remaining parts taken from reference TRBV5-1 and TRBJ1-2, reads KAGVTQTPRYLIKTRGQQVTLSCSPISGHRSVSWYQQTPGQGLQFLFEYFSETQRNKGNFPGRFSGRQFSNSRSEMNVSTLELGDSALYLCASSLGRGDYGYTFGSGTRLTVV.

The J gene is TRBJ2-1, the V gene TRBV25-1, with TRBD2 as a possible D gene (6 bases). The CDR3 sequence is 17 residues long. In germline, CDR1 is MGHDK, CDR2 SYGVNS. V was shortened by 2 bases and J by 0 bases, with 14 bases between the two germline ends. This CDR3 reads CASSEEKRAISYNEQFF. The CDR3 region has the DNA TGTGCCAGCAGTGAAGAAAAGCGGGCCATCTCCTACAATGAGCAGTTCTTC.

This clone occurred a few times. The chain's CDR3 is CASSLFLSGSFNEQYF. CDR3 sequence (DNA): TGTGCCAGCAGCTTATTTTTGAGCGGGAGTTTTAACGAGCAGTACTTC. The V gene is TRBV11-2, the J gene TRBJ2-7, with TRBD2 matching 8 bases. This CDR3 is built from 16 residues. Germline V CDR1 and CDR2: SGHAT, FQNNGV. The V gene end was trimmed by 2 bases and the J gene end by 5 bases; junction bases not matched to a gene: 11.